This T cell receptor beta chain was identified in a study of shared clonotypes between healthy human individuals. The germline V gene has CDR1 LNHDA and CDR2 SQIVND (reference sequence). The CDR3 is made up of 11 amino acids. V was clipped by 6 bases and J by 8 bases, with 8 bases between them. Sorted-subset replicate PCR reactions contained 150 to 200 ng DNA, corresponding to around 30,000 T cell genomes. Data came from immunoSEQ multiplex PCR; TCRdb stores just in-frame clones and leaves some out. Seen here are over a million clones, roughly 98.5% observed once, and the top ten hold approximately 0.4%. Broader study findings: Shared across a handful of donors were around 5% of the naive CD4 clonotypes.

Remarks on this clone: The target antigen is unknown.

This clonotype was sampled from a man aged 30 to 39 in good health. The chain recombines TRBV19 with TRBJ2-1; D gene ambiguous. Material for sequencing was naive CD4+ T cells sorted from blood. Described subset: CD45RA+ positively selected. The CDR3 protein is CASRFRDEQFF. CDR3 bases: TGTGCCAGTAGATTTAGAGATGAGCAGTTCTTC.